This T cell receptor (beta chain) is drawn from a study of tumor and adjacent non-tumor tissue in lung cancer. In the study overall: The cohort had roughly 11 adenocarcinoma, a couple of squamous cell and 1 small cell patients. On average, productive TCRbeta reads reached some 4.4 million per sample. The study, taken as a whole, reports: Significantly higher TCR diversity was found in tumor than normal lung.

A modified ARM-PCR protocol with three rounds of nested PCR amplified TCRbeta. Via MiXCR, TCRdb re-called the multiplex PCR reads, giving one row per CDR3 protein. The sample consists of more than 75,000 distinct CDR3 sequences, 80% of them appearing once. For this clonotype: The target antigen is unknown. The final CDR3 position lacks the conserved phenylalanine or tryptophan, pointing to a likely read error.

The template was RNA from unsorted bulk tissue. Distant lung tissue was collected more than 3 cm away from the tumor edge. Donors were chemotherapy-naive, newly diagnosed lung cancer surgical patients in China, August–late 2014. This clonotype originated in a man between 60 and 75 years old with small cell lung cancer. Sequenced sample: distant non-tumor lung tissue.

The CDR3: CAISPRGSWRAGANVLTY. The CDR3 DNA follows: TGTGCCATCAGTCCGCGGGGTAGCTGGAGAGCTGGGGCCAACGTCCTGACTTAC. The rearrangement joins TRBV12-3 or TRBV12-4 to TRBJ2-6; TRBD2 might be the D (6 bases). The CDR3 is 18 amino acids.